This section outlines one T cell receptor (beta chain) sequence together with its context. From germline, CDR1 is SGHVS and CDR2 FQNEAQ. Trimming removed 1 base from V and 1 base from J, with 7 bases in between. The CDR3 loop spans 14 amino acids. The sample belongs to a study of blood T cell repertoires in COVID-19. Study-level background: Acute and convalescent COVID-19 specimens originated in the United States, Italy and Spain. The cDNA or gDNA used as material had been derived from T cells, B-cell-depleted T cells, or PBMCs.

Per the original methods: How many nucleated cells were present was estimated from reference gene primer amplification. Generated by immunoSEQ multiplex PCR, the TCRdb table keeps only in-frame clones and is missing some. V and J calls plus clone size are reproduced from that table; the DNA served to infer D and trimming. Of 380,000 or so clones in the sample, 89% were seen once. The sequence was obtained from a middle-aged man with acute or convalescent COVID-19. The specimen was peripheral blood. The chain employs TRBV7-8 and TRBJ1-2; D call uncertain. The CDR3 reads CASSLGAVNYGYTF. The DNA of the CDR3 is TGTGCCAGCAGCTTAGGGGCAGTTAACTATGGCTACACCTTC. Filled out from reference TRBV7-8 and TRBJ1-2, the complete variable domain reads GAGVSQSPRYKVAKRGQDVALRCDPISGHVSLFWYQQALGQGPEFLTYFQNEAQLDKSGLPSDRFFAERPEGSVSTLKIQRTQQEDSAVYLCASSLGAVNYGYTFGSGTRLTVV.